Each of the 15 T cell receptor beta chains below was sequenced from the same sample in a study of blood T cell repertoires in COVID-19. Here immunoSEQ multiplex PCR was the method, and the copy in TCRdb shows in-frame clones only, minus some. Counted here are 200,000 to 250,000 clones, about 83% occurring once; the ten biggest clones make up 7.4%. Sequenced sample: peripheral blood. All receptors come from a woman aged 45-60 years with acute or convalescent COVID-19.

CDR3 sequence (DNA): TGTGCCATCAGTGAGCCGAGGACAGGCTCTGGGGCCAACGTCCTGACTTTC. Amino acids: CAISEPRTGSGANVLTF. The gene calls are TRBV10-3 and TRBJ2-6; 7 nucleotides align to TRBD1. CDR1 is ENHRY and CDR2 is SYGVKD in the germline V gene. V shed 2 bases, J shed 0 bases, and the junction held 4 bases outside the gene matches. CDR3 length: 17 amino acids.

The V call is TRBV2, the J call TRBJ2-1; 10 bases agree with TRBD1. The CDR3 sequence is 13 residues long. CDR1 is SNHLY and CDR2 is FYNNEI in the germline V gene. The V and J ends lost 9 bases and 7 bases, in that order; junction bases with no gene match: 6. The CDR3 region is CASSGTGENEQFF. The CDR3 DNA follows: TGTGCCAGTTCCGGGACAGGGGAAAATGAGCAGTTCTTC.

The chain combines TRBV4-2 with TRBJ2-1, with TRBD2 matching over 11 bases. From germline, CDR1 is LGHNA and CDR2 YNFKEQ. This CDR3 is built from 16 residues. Trimming at V came to 2 bases and at J to 10 bases, leaving 10 bases not matched to a gene. The CDR3 sequence is CASSQSVGSGGAEQFF. CDR3 DNA: TGTGCCAGCAGCCAATCGGTCGGTAGCGGGGGGGCGGAGCAGTTCTTC.

This clone was detected only once. Since a much larger clone is just one base distant, this may be a read error. This specimen includes other DNA sequences encoding the same CDR3. The CDR3 coding sequence is TGTGCCAGCAGCTTAGGGGCGAATACTGAAGCTTTCTTT. This encodes CASSLGANTEAFF. The chain uses TRBV11-2 and TRBJ1-1; unclear D gene. Germline CDR1 reads SGHAT; CDR2 reads FQNNGV. The V gene lost 1 base and the J gene lost 5 bases, with 8 bases spanning the gap. CDR3 length: 13 residues.

The genes are TRBV7-9 and TRBJ2-3; TRBD2 matches at 7 bases. The CDR3 consists of 12 residues. CDR1 is SEHNR, CDR2 FQNEAQ, per germline (reference sequence). J lost 2 bases, V lost 10 bases, and 3 bases had no gene match. The CDR3 DNA sequence: TGTGCCACTAGCGGTCACACAGATACGCAGTATTTT. This sequence encodes CATSGHTDTQYF.

This chain connects TRBV6-2 or TRBV6-3 to TRBJ1-5, with 9 bases aligning to TRBD1. Trimming took 2 bases from V and 6 from J; bases not matched to a gene: 2. CDR3 size: 14 residues. Germline lookup yields CDR1 MNHEY and CDR2 SVGEGT. The CDR3 region is CASSYLDRGQPQHF. CDR3 coding DNA: TGTGCCAGCAGTTACCTGGACAGGGGTCAGCCCCAGCATTTT.

In this sample, this clone turned up once. This chain uses TRBV7-8 with TRBJ2-2, with 10 bases identical to TRBD1. The V gene end was trimmed by 1 base and the J gene end by 5 bases; junction bases not matched to a gene: 4. Germline values: CDR1 SGHVS, CDR2 FQNEAQ. The CDR3 has 16 amino acids. In DNA, the CDR3 is TGTGCCAGCAGCTTAGGGAGGACAGGGGGGACCGGGGAGCTGTTTTTT. Translation gives CASSLGRTGGTGELFF.

The chain has TRBV5-4 and TRBJ1-6, with 7 nucleotides matching TRBD1. The CDR3 contains 13 residues. In germline, CDR1 is SGHNT, CDR2 YYREEE (reference sequence). J lost 9 bases, V lost 4 bases, and 4 bases had no gene match. CDR3: CASSPGQFSPLHF. CDR3 coding DNA: TGTGCCAGCAGCCCGGGACAGTTTTCACCCCTCCACTTT.

The rearrangement joins TRBV18 to TRBJ2-2, with D maybe TRBD1 (6 bases). CDR3 length: 15 residues. Trimming cost V 5 bases and J 1 base, with 11 bases left between them. Germline V gene lookup returns CDR1 KGHSH and CDR2 LQKENI. In DNA form, the CDR3 reads TGTGCCAGCTCATCACGGGACAAGAACACCGGGGAGCTGTTTTTT. It codes for CASSSRDKNTGELFF.

The chain joins TRBV20-1 to TRBJ2-3, with 10 bases aligning to TRBD2. CDR3 length: 16 amino acids. V dropped 3 bases and J dropped 2; count of bases not matched to a gene: 8. Germline values: CDR1 DFQATT, CDR2 SNEGSKA (reference sequence). As DNA, the CDR3 is TGCAGTGCTAGTGGCCTAGCGGGGGCCTCCACAGATACGCAGTATTTT. It is translated as CSASGLAGASTDTQYF.

In its sample, this clone was seen a few times. The V and J genes are TRBV7-2 and TRBJ2-4; D perhaps matches TRBD2 (6 bases). Germline V gene data show CDR1 as SGHTA and CDR2 as FQGNSA. Trimming left V 1 base short and J 4 bases short, with 14 bases between. The CDR3 loop spans 16 amino acids. The CDR3 DNA reads TGTGCCAGCAGCTTAGAGTGGCCTGGGGGGAAAAACATTCAGTACTTC. It specifies CASSLEWPGGKNIQYF.

The V call is TRBV6-5, the J call TRBJ2-1; 7 bases match TRBD2. Germline CDR1 is MNHEY and CDR2 is SVGAGI. This CDR3 contains 14 residues. After removal of 6 bases from V and 2 bases from J, the junction contained 4 bases not matched to a gene. The DNA for the CDR3 is TGTGCCAGCAGGGGGACTACCACCTACAATGAGCAGTTCTTC. Its translation is CASRGTTTYNEQFF.

The V gene is TRBV15, the J gene TRBJ2-1; 12 bases are a match to TRBD2. The V gene end was trimmed by 5 bases and the J gene end by 4 bases; junction bases not matched to a gene: 12. The CDR3 is 18 residues long. Germline assignment: CDR1 LNHNV and CDR2 YYDKDF (reference sequence). Written as DNA, the CDR3 is TGTGCCACCAGCGGTAGACTAGCGGGGGCAAACCCGTACAATGAGCAGTTCTTC. As protein: CATSGRLAGANPYNEQFF.

This rearrangement joins TRBV3-1 (or the pseudogene TRBV3-2) to TRBJ2-5; tentative D call: TRBD1 (6 bases). The CDR3 length is 16 residues. V was trimmed by 1 base and J by 7 bases, leaving 19 bases between them. Germline V gene sequence: CDR1 LGHDT, CDR2 YNNKEL (reference sequence). CDR3 sequence (DNA): TGTGCCAGCAGCCAAGCGGCAGGGGCCCTGGTGGGGACCCAGTACTTC. Protein: CASSQAAGALVGTQYF.

The V call is TRBV28, the J call TRBJ1-1, with TRBD1 as a possible D gene (5 bases). The V gene's germline CDR1 is MDHEN and CDR2 SYDVKM. V was clipped by 6 bases and J by 10 bases, with 15 bases between them. The CDR3 totals 12 residues. The CDR3 sequence: CASRLQGQRAFF. The CDR3 DNA is TGTGCCAGCAGACTTCAGGGTCAAAGAGCTTTCTTT.